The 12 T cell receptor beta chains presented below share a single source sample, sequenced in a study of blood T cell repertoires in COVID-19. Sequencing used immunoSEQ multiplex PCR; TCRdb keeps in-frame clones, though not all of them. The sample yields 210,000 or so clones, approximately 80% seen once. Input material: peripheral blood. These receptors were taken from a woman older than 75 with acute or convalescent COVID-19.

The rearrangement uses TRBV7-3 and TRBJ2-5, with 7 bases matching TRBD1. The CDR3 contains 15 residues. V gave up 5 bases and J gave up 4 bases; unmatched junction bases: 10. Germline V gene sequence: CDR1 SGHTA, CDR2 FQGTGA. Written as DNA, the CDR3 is TGTGCCAGCAGCGCTTCCGGGACAGAATTAGAGACCCAGTACTTC. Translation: CASSASGTELETQYF.

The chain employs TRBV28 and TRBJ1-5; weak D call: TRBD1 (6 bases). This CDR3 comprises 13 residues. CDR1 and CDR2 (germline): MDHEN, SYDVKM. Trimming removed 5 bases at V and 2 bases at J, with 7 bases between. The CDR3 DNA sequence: TGTGCCAGCAGTCGGACAGGCAATCAGCCCCAGCATTTT. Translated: CASSRTGNQPQHF.

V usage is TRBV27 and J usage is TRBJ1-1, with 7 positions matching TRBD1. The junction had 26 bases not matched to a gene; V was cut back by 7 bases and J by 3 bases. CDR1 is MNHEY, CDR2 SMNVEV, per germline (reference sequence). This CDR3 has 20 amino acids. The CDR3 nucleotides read TGTGCCAGCATTCTGAGGAGTCTGTCTCTGCCCCGAGACAGGGACACTGAAGCTTTCTTT. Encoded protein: CASILRSLSLPRDRDTEAFF.

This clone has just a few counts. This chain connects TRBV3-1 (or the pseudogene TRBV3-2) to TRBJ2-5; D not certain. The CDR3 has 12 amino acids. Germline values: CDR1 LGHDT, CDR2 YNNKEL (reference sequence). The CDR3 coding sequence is TGTGCGACCAGCAGCTTAGAAGAGACCCAGTACTTC. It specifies CATSSLEETQYF.

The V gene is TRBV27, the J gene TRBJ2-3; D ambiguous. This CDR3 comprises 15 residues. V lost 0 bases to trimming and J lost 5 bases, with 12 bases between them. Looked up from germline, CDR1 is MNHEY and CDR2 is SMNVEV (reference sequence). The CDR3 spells CASSLSSVYGDTQYF. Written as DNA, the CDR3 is TGTGCCAGCAGTTTATCGTCTGTATACGGAGATACGCAGTATTTT.

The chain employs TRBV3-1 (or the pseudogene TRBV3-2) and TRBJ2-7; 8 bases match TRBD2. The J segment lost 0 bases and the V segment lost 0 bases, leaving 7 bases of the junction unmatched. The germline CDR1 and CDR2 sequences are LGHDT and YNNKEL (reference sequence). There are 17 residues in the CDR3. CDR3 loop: CASSQDLTGGPSYEQYF. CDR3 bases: TGTGCCAGCAGCCAAGATCTTACGGGAGGGCCCTCCTACGAGCAGTACTTC.

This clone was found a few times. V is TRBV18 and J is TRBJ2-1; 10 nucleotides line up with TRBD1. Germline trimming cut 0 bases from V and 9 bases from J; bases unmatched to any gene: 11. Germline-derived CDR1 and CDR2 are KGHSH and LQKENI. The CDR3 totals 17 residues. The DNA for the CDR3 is TGTGCCAGCTCACCACCGTTTAGAGACAGGGGGCTTCTTGAGCAGTTCTTC. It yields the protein CASSPPFRDRGLLEQFF. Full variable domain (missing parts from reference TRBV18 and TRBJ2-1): NAGVMQNPRHLVRRRGQEARLRCSPMKGHSHVYWYRQLPEEGLKFMVYLQKENIIDESGMPKERFSAEFPKEGPSILRIQQVVRGDSAAYFCASSPPFRDRGLLEQFFGPGTRLTVL.

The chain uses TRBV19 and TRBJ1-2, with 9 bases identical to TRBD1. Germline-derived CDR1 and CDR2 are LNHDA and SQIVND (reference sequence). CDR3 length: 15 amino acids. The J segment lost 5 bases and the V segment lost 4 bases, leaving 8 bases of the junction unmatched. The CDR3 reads CASSTTGGGGYGYTF. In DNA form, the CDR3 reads TGTGCCAGTAGTACGACAGGGGGTGGAGGGTATGGCTACACCTTC.

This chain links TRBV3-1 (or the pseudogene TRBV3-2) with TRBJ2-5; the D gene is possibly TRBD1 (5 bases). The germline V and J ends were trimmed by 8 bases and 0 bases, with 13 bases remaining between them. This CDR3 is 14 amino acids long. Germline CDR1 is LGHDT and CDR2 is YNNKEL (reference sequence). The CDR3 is CASALQVYQETQYF. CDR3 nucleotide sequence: TGTGCCAGCGCACTACAGGTATACCAAGAGACCCAGTACTTC.

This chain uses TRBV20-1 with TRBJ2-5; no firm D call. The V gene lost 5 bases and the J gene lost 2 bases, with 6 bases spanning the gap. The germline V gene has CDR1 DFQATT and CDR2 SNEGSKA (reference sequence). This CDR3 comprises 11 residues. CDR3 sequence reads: CSALEQETQYF. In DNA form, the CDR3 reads TGCAGTGCTCTGGAGCAAGAGACCCAGTACTTC.

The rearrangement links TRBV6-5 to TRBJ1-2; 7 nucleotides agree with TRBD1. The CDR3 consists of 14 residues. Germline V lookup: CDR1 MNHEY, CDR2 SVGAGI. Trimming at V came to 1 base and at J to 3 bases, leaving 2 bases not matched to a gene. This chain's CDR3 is CASSYYRGDYGYTF. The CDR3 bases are TGTGCCAGCAGTTACTACAGGGGAGACTATGGCTACACCTTC.

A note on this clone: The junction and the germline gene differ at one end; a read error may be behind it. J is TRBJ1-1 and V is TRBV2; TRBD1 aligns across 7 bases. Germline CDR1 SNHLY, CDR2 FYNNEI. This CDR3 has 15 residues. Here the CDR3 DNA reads TGTGCCAGCAGTGCACTTAGGTCGAAGGGGGCGGAAACAAAATTT. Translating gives CASSALRSKGAETKF.